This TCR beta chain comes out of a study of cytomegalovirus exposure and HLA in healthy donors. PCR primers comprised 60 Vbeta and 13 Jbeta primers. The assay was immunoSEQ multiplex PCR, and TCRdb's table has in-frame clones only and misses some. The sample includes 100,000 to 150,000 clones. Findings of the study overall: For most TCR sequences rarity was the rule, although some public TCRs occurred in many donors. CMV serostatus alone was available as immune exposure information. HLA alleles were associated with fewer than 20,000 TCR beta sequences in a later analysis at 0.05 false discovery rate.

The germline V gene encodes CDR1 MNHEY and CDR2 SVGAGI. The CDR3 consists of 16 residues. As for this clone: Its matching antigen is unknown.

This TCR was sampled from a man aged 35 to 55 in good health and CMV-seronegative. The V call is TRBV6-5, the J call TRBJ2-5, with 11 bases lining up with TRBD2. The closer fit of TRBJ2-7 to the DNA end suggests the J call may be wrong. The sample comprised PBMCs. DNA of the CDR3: TGTGCCAGCAGTTACGGCGCTAGCGGGAGGATGTACGAGCAGTACTTC. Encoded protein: CASSYGASGRMYEQYF.